The 12 T cell receptor beta chains below all came from one sample that was sequenced in a study of cytomegalovirus exposure and HLA in healthy donors (dated by TCRdb to 2016 to 2017). Library preparation was by the immunoSEQ multiplex PCR assay. A mixture of 60 forward primers for TCR Vbeta segments and 13 reverse primers for TCR Jbeta segments was used in the multiplex PCR. The immuneACCESS repertoire file appears here via TCRdb, limited to in-frame rearrangements. These files lack a portion of the clones; in checked studies, under half of the deficit traces to unresolved V genes, and the cause of the others is not known. This sample is represented by about 110,000 clones; 70% to 85% of them were singletons. Together, the top ten hold around 3.4% of the sample. Sequenced material: PBMCs. These receptors were taken from a man between 60 and 75 years old in good health and CMV-seronegative.

The V and J genes are TRBV7-3 and TRBJ1-1; 7 nucleotides agree with TRBD1. J gave up 4 bases and V 6 bases, and 5 bases lay outside the gene matches. CDR3 length equals 13 residues. CDR1 is SGHTA, CDR2 FQGTGA, per germline. The chain's CDR3 is CASRTAGGTEAFF. DNA of the CDR3: TGTGCCAGCAGGACCGCAGGGGGCACTGAAGCTTTCTTT.

The J gene is TRBJ2-7, the V gene TRBV11-2; perhaps TRBD1 as D (6 bases). V gave up 3 bases and J gave up 6 bases, with 12 bases separating them. Germline lookup yields CDR1 SGHAT and CDR2 FQNNGV. CDR3 length equals 13 residues. CDR3 sequence (DNA): TGTGCCAGCAGCTTTTACAGGGAAGGCGAGCAGTACTTC. Its translation: CASSFYREGEQYF.

V usage is TRBV7-2 and J usage is TRBJ2-2, with D perhaps TRBD2 (5 bases). The germline V and J ends were trimmed by 4 bases and 6 bases, with 15 bases remaining between them. CDR1 SGHTA and CDR2 FQGNSA come from the germline V gene. This CDR3 region has 15 residues. DNA for the CDR3: TGTGCCAGCAGCTCCGCCCTTACTAGTTCCGGGGAGCTGTTTTTT. This translates into CASSSALTSSGELFF.

The gene calls are TRBV27 and TRBJ2-1; D gene ambiguous. CDR3 length: 14 amino acids. Germline V CDR1 and CDR2: MNHEY, SMNVEV (reference sequence). Deletions cut 3 bases from V and 0 bases from J, with 6 bases between. The CDR3 DNA reads TGTGCCAGCAGTTTGAGGAACTCCTACAATGAGCAGTTCTTC. As protein: CASSLRNSYNEQFF.

The chain joins TRBV18 to TRBJ1-1; D is uncertain. CDR3 length equals 13 residues. The germline V gene encodes CDR1 KGHSH and CDR2 LQKENI. Trimming stripped 3 bases from V and 7 bases from J, with 12 bases between. The CDR3 DNA is TGTGCCAGCTCACCCCCCCTACGGGGTGAAGCTTTCTTT. Amino acid sequence: CASSPPLRGEAFF.

The V and J genes are TRBV18 and TRBJ1-3; D is undetermined. V was pared by 3 bases and J by 2 bases, with 8 bases between. CDR1 and CDR2 from the germline V gene are KGHSH and LQKENI. The CDR3 sequence is 14 residues long. CDR3 protein: CASSPGSTGNTIYF. CDR3 DNA: TGTGCCAGCTCACCCGGGTCAACTGGAAACACCATATATTTT.

Of note for this clone: At the DNA level, this CDR3 is encoded by other sequences in the same sample as well. This rearrangement joins TRBV7-2 to TRBJ2-3; possible D gene TRBD2, 7 bases. Germline CDR1 SGHTA, CDR2 FQGNSA. V was shortened by 0 bases and J by 3 bases, with 10 bases between the two germline ends. The CDR3 sequence is 15 residues long. The CDR3 DNA reads TGTGCCAGCAGCTTAGCGGGGGGGCCAACAGATACGCAGTATTTT. It specifies CASSLAGGPTDTQYF.

This chain links TRBV10-1 with TRBJ1-6; 10 bases are a match to TRBD1. CDR3 length: 15 amino acids. CDR1 is WNHNN and CDR2 is SYGVQD in the germline V gene (reference sequence). V lost 7 bases, J lost 9 bases, and 9 bases stayed unmatched. The CDR3 sequence is CASIWQDRGGSPLHF. The CDR3 DNA sequence: TGCGCCAGCATTTGGCAGGACAGGGGGGGTTCACCCCTCCACTTT.

The rearrangement links TRBV28 to TRBJ1-2, with 12 bases lining up with TRBD1. This CDR3 has 14 residues. CDR1 is MDHEN and CDR2 is SYDVKM in the germline V gene. The V and J ends lost 4 bases and 8 bases, in that order; junction bases with no gene match: 5. This CDR3 is CASSSGTGGAGYTF. As DNA, the CDR3 is TGTGCCAGCAGTTCCGGGACAGGGGGCGCGGGCTACACCTTC.

The chain is built from TRBV27 and TRBJ1-5; possibly TRBD1 for D (5 bases). Germline V gene sequence: CDR1 MNHEY, CDR2 SMNVEV (reference sequence). The CDR3 has 12 amino acids. V lost 7 bases and J 7 bases, leaving 11 bases between the germline ends. This CDR3 is CASMGRGQPQHF. CDR3 nucleotides: TGTGCCAGCATGGGAAGGGGACAGCCCCAGCATTTT.

This chain's CDR3 is CASREYRGTYNSPLHF. In nucleotides, the CDR3 is TGTGCCAGCAGGGAGTACAGGGGGACCTATAATTCACCCCTCCACTTT. The chain has TRBV5-4 and TRBJ1-6, with TRBD1 matching over 8 bases. The CDR3 has 16 residues. The V segment lost 5 bases and the J segment 2 bases; nucleotides outside the gene matches: 6. Germline V gives CDR1 SGHNT, CDR2 YYREEE (reference sequence).

The rearrangement joins TRBV7-8 to TRBJ1-2; 7 nucleotides match TRBD1. Trimming cost V 5 bases and J 4 bases; bases outside gene matches: 10. Germline assignment: CDR1 SGHVS and CDR2 FQNEAQ. The CDR3 extends over 15 amino acids. The CDR3 nucleotides are TGTGCCAGCAGCACCGGAGGGGGCGGAACCTATGGCTACACCTTC. Protein sequence: CASSTGGGGTYGYTF.